The sequence of this TCR beta chain was determined in a study of T cells in Graves' hyperthyroidism and ophthalmopathy. CDR3 size: 14 residues. Germline V gene lookup returns CDR1 SNHLY and CDR2 FYNNEI. The V end lost 7 bases, the J end lost 5 bases, and 17 bases lay between the germline ends. The TCR beta CDR3 regions underwent amplification using RNA transcripts as the source. A set of HTBI primers served as the primers for a first-round RT-PCR of the TCR CDR3. TCRdb analysed the multiplex PCR reads with MiXCR anew, one entry per CDR3 protein. Of about 720,000 distinct CDR3 sequences listed, 15% to 20% are singletons. In its sample, this clonotype was seen many times. Recently diagnosed hyperthyroidism of less than 2 months' duration affected patients aged 18 to 65.

V gene TRBV2 combines with J gene TRBJ1-2; D gene uncertain. The clonotype comes from a man aged 18 to 29 with Graves' hyperthyroidism. The sequenced material came from blood. CDR3 nucleotide sequence: TGTGCCAGCACTCGGGTTGGGCCGGCGTATGGCTACACCTTC. Amino acid sequence: CASTRVGPAYGYTF. The full variable domain, with the rest looked up from reference TRBV2 and TRBJ1-2, is EPEVTQTPSHQVTQMGQEVILRCVPISNHLYFYWYRQILGQKVEFLVSFYNNEISEKSEIFDDQFSVERPDGSNFTLKIRSTKLEDSAMYFCASTRVGPAYGYTFGSGTRLTVV.